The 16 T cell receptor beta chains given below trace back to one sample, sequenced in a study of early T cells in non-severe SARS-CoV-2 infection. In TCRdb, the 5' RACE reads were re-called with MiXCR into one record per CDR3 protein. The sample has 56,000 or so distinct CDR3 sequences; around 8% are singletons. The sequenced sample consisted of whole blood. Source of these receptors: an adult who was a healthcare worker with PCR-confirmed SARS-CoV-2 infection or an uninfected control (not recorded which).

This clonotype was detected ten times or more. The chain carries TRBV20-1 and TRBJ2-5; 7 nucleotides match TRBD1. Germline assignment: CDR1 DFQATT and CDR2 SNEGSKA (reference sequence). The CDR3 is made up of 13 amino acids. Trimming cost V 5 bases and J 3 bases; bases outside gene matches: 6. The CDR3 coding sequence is TGCAGTGCTCCTGCCGGGACAGAAGAGACCCAGTACTTC. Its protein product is CSAPAGTEETQYF.

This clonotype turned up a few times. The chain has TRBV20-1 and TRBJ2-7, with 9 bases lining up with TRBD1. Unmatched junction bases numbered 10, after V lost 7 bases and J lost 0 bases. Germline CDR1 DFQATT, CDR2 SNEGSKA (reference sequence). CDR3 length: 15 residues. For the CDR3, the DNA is TGCAGTGGCACCGGACAGGGGACGAGCTCCTACGAGCAGTACTTC. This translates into CSGTGQGTSSYEQYF.

Here the CDR3 DNA reads TGCGCCAGCAGCTCCGTCTCAGTGGGCTCTCCGGAGCAGTTCTTC. It encodes CASSSVSVGSPEQFF. This rearrangement joins TRBV5-1 to TRBJ2-1; D ambiguous. Trimming stripped 3 bases from V and 10 bases from J, with 20 bases between. The CDR3 spans 15 residues. The germline V gene has CDR1 SGHRS and CDR2 YFSETQ.

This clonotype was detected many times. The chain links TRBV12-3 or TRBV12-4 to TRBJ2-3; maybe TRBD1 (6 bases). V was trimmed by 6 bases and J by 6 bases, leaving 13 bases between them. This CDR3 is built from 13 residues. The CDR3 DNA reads TGTGCCAGCAGGTCACAGGGTTGGGATACGCAGTATTTT. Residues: CASRSQGWDTQYF.

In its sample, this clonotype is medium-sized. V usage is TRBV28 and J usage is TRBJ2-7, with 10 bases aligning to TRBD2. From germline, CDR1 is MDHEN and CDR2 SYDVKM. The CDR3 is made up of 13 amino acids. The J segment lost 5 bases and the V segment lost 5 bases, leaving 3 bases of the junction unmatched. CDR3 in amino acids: CASSPSGSHEQYF. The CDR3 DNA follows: TGTGCCAGCAGTCCTAGCGGGAGCCACGAGCAGTACTTC.

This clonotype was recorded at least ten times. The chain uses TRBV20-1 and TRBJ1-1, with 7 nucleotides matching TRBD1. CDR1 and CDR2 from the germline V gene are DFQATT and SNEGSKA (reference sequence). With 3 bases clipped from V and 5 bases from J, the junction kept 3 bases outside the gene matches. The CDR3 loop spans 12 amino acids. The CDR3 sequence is CSASRGETEAFF. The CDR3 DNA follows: TGCAGTGCTAGCAGGGGGGAGACTGAAGCTTTCTTT.

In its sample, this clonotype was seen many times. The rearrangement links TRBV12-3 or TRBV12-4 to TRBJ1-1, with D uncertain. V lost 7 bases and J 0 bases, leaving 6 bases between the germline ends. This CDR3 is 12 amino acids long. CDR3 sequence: CASMRMNTEAFF. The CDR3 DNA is TGTGCCAGCATGCGAATGAACACTGAAGCTTTCTTT.

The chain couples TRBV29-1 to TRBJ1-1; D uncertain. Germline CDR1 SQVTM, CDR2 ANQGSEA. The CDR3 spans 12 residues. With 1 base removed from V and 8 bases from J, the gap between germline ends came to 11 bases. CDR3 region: CSVEVASEEAFF. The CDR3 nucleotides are TGCAGCGTTGAAGTCGCGTCAGAAGAAGCTTTCTTT.

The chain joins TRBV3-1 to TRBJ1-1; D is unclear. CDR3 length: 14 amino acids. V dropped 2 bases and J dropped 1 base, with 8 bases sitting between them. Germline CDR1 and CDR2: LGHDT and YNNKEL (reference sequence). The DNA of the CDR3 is TGTGCCAGCAGCCAAAGTGACGGGAACACTGAAGCTTTCTTT. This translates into CASSQSDGNTEAFF. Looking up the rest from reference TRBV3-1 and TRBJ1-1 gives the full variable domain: DTAVSQTPKYLVTQMGNDKSIKCEQNLGHDTMYWYKQDSKKFLKIMFSYNNKELIINETVPNRFSPKSPDKAHLNLHINSLELGDSAVYFCASSQSDGNTEAFFGQGTRLTVV.

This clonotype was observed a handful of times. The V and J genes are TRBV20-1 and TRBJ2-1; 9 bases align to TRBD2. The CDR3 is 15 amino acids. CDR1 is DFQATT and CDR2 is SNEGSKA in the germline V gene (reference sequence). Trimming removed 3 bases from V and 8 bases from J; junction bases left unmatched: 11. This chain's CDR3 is CSARASGIPGYEQFF. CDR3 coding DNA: TGCAGTGCTAGGGCTAGCGGGATCCCGGGCTATGAGCAGTTCTTC.

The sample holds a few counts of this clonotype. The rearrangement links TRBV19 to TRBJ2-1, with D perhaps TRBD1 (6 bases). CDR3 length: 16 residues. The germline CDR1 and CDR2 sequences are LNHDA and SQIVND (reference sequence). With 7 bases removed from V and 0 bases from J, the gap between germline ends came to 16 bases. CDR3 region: CASMPVDSRSYNEQFF. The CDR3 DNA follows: TGTGCCAGTATGCCCGTGGACAGTCGCTCCTACAATGAGCAGTTCTTC. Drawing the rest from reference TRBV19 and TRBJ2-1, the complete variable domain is DGGITQSPKYLFRKEGQNVTLSCEQNLNHDAMYWYRQDPGQGLRLIYYSQIVNDFQKGDIAEGYSVSREKKESFPLTVTSAQKNPTAFYLCASMPVDSRSYNEQFFGPGTRLTVL.

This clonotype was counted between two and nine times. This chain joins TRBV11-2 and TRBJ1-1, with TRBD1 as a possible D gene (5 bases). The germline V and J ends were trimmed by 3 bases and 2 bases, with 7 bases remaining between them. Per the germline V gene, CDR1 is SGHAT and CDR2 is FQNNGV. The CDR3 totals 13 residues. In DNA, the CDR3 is TGTGCCAGCAGCTTGACAGTTAACACTGAAGCTTTCTTT. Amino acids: CASSLTVNTEAFF.

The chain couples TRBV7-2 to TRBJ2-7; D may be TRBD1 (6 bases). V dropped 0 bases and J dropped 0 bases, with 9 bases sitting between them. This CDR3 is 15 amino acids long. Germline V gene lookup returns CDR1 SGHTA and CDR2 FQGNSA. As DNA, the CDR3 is TGTGCCAGCAGCTTAGCTCTGGACAGCTCCTACGAGCAGTACTTC. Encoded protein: CASSLALDSSYEQYF.

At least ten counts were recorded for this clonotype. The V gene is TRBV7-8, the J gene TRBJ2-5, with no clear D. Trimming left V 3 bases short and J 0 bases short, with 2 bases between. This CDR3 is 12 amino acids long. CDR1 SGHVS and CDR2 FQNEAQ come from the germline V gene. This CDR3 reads CASSLNQETQYF. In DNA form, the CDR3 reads TGTGCCAGCAGCTTGAACCAAGAGACCCAGTACTTC.

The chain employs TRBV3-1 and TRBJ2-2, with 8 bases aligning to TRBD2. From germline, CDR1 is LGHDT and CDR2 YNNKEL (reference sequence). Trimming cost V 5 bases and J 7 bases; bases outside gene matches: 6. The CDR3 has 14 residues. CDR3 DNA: TGTGCCAGCAGCTCGAGCGGGAGAAACGGGGAGCTGTTTTTT. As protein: CASSSSGRNGELFF.

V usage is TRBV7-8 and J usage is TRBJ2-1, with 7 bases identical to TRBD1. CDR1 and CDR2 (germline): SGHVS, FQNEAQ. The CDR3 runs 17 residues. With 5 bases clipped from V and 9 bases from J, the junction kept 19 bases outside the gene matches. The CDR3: CASSLQTGLGGLGEQFF. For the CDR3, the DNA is TGTGCCAGCAGCCTACAGACAGGGCTAGGAGGACTGGGTGAGCAGTTCTTC.